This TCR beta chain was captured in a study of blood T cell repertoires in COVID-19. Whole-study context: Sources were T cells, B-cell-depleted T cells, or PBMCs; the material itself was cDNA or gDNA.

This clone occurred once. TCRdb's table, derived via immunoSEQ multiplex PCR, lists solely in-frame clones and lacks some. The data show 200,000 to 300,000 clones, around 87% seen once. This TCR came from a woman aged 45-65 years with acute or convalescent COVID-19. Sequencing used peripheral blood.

The CDR3 DNA reads as TGTGCCAGCAGCTTAGACCGGGGTCAGCCCCAGCATTTT. It yields the protein CASSLDRGQPQHF. The chain is built from TRBV11-2 and TRBJ1-5, with unresolved D. Trimming took off 0 bases at V and 6 bases at J, with 6 bases between the two ends. The germline V gene encodes CDR1 SGHAT and CDR2 FQNNGV. This CDR3 contains 13 residues.